This T cell receptor (beta chain) appears in the sequencing data of a study of cytomegalovirus exposure and HLA in healthy donors. Amplification used 60 Vbeta primers and 13 Jbeta primers. Data came from immunoSEQ multiplex PCR; TCRdb stores just in-frame clones and leaves some out. The sample includes about 300,000 clones, about nine tenths seen only once; the top ten take less than 4%. Germline V lookup: CDR1 MDHEN, CDR2 SYDVKM. The CDR3 spans 12 residues. V dropped 6 bases and J dropped 2 bases, with 8 bases sitting between them. The V call is TRBV28, the J call TRBJ2-7, with D perhaps matching TRBD1 (6 bases). Sequencing was carried out using PBMCs. The TCR sequence derives from a middle-aged man in good health and CMV-seropositive. The CDR3 DNA is TGTGCCAGCAGACGGGACACCTACGAGCAGTACTTC. Its translation is CASRRDTYEQYF.